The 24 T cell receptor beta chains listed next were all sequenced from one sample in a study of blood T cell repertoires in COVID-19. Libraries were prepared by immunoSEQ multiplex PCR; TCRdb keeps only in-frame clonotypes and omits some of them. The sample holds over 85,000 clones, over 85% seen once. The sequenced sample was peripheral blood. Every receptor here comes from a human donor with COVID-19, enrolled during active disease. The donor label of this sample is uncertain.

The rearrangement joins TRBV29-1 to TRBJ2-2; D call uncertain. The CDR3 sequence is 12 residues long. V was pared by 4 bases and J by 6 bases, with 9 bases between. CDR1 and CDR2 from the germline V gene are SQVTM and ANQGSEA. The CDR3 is CSVGARAGELFF. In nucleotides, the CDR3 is TGCAGCGTTGGGGCCAGAGCCGGGGAGCTGTTTTTT.

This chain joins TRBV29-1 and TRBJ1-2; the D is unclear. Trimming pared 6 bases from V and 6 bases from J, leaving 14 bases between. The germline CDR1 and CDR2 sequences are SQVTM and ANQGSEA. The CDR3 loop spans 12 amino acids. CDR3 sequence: CSVYPIGNGYTF. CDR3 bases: TGCAGCGTGTACCCCATTGGCAATGGCTACACCTTC.

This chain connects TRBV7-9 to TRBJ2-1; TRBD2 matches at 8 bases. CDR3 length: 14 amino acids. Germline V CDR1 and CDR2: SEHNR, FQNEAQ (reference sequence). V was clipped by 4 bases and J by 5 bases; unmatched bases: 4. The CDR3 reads CASSSSGGDNEQFF. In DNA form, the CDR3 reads TGTGCCAGCAGCTCCTCCGGGGGGGACAATGAGCAGTTCTTC.

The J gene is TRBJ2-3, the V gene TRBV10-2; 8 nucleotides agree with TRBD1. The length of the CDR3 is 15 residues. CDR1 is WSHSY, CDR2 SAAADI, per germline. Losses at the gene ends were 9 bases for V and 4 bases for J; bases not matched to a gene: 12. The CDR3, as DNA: TGCGCCAGTCGGGACCTTGGGACAGGACCAGATACGCAGTATTTT. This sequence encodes CASRDLGTGPDTQYF.

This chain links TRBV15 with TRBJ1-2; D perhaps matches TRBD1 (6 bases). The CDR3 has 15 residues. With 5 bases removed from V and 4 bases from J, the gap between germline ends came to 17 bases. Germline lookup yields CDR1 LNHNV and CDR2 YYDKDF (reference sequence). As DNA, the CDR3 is TGTGCCACCAGCTCCGAGCGGGGGCGCGTCTATGGCTACACCTTC. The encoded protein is CATSSERGRVYGYTF.

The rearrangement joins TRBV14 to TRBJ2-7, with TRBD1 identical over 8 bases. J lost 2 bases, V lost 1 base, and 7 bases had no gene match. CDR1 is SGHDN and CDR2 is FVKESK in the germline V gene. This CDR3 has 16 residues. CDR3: CASSQGHGTGAYEQYF. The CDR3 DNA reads TGTGCCAGCAGCCAAGGTCATGGGACAGGTGCCTACGAGCAGTACTTC. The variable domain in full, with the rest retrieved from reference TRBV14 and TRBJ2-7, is EAGVTQFPSHSVIEKGQTVTLRCDPISGHDNLYWYRRVMGKEIKFLLHFVKESKQDESGMPNNRFLAERTGGTYSTLKVQPAELEDSGVYFCASSQGHGTGAYEQYFGPGTRLTVT.

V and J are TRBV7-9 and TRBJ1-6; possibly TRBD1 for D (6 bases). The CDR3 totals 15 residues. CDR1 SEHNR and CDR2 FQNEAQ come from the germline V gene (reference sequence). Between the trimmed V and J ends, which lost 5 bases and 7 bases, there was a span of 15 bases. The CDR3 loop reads CASSRMGHRNSPLHF. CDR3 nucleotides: TGTGCCAGCAGCCGGATGGGACATCGAAATTCACCCCTCCACTTT.

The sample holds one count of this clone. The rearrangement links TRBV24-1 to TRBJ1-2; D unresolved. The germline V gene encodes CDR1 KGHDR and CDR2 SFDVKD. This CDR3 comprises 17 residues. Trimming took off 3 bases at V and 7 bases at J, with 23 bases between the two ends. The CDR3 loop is CATSDPGMRGPLGGYTF. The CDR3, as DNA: TGTGCCACCAGTGATCCGGGTATGCGAGGGCCTCTAGGTGGCTACACCTTC.

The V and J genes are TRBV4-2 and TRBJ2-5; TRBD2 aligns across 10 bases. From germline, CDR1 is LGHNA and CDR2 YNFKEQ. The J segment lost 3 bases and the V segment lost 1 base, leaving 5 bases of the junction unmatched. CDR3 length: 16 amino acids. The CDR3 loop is CASSQGAAGGKETQYF. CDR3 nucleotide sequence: TGTGCCAGCAGCCAAGGTGCAGCGGGGGGGAAAGAGACCCAGTACTTC.

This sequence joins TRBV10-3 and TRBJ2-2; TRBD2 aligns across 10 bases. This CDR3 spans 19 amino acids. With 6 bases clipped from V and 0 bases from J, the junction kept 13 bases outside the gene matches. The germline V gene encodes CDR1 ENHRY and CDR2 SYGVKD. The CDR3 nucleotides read TGTGCCATCAGATCCGGAGAGGCTAGCGGGGGACCGAACACCGGGGAGCTGTTTTTT. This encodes CAIRSGEASGGPNTGELFF.

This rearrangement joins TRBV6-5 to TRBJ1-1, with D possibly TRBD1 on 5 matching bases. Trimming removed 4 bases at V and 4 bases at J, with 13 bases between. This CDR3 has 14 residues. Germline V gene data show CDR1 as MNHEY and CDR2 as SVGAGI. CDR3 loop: CASSFMDIITEAFF. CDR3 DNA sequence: TGTGCCAGCAGTTTTATGGACATTATCACTGAAGCTTTCTTT.

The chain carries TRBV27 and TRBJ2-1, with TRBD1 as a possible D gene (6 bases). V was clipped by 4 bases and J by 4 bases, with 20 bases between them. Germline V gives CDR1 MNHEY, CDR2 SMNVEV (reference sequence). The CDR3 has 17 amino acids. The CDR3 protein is CASSSPRGQRPYNEQFF. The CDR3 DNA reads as TGTGCCAGCAGTTCCCCCAGAGGACAGCGACCTTACAATGAGCAGTTCTTC.

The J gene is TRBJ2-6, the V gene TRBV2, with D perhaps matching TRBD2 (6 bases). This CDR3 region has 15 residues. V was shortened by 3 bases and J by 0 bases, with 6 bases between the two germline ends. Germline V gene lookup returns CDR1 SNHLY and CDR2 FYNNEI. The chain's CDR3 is CASSEEGSGANVLTF. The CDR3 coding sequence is TGTGCCAGCAGTGAGGAGGGCTCTGGGGCCAACGTCCTGACTTTC.

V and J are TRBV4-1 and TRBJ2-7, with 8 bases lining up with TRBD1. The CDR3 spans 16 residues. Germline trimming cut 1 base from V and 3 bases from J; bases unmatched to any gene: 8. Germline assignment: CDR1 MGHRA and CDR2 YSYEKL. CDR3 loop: CASSQGPGQESYEQYF. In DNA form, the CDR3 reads TGCGCCAGCAGCCAAGGGCCGGGACAGGAAAGCTACGAGCAGTACTTC.

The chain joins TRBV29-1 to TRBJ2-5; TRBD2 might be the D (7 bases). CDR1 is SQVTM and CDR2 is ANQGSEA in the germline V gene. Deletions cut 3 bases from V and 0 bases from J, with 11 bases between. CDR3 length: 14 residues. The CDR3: CSVDGGAYQETQYF. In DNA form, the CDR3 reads TGCAGCGTTGATGGGGGGGCGTACCAAGAGACCCAGTACTTC.

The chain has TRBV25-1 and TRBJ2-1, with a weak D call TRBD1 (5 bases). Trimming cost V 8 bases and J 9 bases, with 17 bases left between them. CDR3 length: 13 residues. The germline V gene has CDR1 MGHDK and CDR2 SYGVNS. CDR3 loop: CASFAGGAGEQFF. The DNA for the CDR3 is TGTGCCAGCTTCGCCGGTGGGGCTGGTGAGCAGTTCTTC.

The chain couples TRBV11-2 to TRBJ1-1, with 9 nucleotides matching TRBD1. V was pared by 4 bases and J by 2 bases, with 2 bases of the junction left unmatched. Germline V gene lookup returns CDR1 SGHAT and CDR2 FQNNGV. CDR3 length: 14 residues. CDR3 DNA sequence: TGTGCCAGCAGCTGGGGACAGGGCAACACTGAAGCTTTCTTT. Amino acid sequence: CASSWGQGNTEAFF.

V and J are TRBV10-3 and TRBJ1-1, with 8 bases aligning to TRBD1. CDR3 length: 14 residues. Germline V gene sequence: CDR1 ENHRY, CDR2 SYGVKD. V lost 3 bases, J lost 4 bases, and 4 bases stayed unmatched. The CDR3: CAISETGGVTEAFF. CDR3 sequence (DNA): TGTGCCATCAGTGAAACAGGGGGGGTCACTGAAGCTTTCTTT.

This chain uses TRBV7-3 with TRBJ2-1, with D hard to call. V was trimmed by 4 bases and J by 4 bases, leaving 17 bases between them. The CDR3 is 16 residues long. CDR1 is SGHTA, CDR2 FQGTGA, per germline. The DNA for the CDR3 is TGTGCCAGCAGCTCAAACTCCGACCCGAGGTACAATGAGCAGTTCTTC. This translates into CASSSNSDPRYNEQFF.

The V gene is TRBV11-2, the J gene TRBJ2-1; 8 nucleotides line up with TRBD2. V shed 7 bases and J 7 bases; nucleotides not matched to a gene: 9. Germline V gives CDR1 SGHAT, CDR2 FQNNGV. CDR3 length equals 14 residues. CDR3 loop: CASKYASGWNEQFF. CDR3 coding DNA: TGTGCCAGCAAGTATGCTAGCGGGTGGAATGAGCAGTTCTTC.

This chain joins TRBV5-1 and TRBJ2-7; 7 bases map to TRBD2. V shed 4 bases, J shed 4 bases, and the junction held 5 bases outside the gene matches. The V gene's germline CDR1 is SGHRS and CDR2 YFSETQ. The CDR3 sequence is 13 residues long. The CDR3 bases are TGCGCCAGCAGCCCCGCCGGGGGGTACGAGCAGTACTTC. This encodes CASSPAGGYEQYF.

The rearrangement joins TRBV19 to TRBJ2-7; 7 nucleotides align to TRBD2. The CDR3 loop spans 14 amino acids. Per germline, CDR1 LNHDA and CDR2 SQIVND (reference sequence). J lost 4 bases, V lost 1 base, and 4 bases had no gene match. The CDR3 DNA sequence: TGTGCCAGTAGTATAGGCGGGAGCGGGTACGAGCAGTACTTC. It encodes CASSIGGSGYEQYF.

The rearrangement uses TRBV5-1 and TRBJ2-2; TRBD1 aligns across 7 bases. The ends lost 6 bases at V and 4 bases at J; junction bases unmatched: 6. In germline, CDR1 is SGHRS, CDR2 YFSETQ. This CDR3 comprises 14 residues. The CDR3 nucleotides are TGCGCCAGCACCCTCGACAGGGCCACCGGGGAGCTGTTTTTT. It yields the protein CASTLDRATGELFF.

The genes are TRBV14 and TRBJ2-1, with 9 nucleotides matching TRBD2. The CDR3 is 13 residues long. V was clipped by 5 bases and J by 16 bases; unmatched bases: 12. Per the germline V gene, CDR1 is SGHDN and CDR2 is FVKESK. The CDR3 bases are TGTGCCAGCAGCACCCTACAGCGGGGGGTTCGATTCTTC. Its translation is CASSTLQRGVRFF.